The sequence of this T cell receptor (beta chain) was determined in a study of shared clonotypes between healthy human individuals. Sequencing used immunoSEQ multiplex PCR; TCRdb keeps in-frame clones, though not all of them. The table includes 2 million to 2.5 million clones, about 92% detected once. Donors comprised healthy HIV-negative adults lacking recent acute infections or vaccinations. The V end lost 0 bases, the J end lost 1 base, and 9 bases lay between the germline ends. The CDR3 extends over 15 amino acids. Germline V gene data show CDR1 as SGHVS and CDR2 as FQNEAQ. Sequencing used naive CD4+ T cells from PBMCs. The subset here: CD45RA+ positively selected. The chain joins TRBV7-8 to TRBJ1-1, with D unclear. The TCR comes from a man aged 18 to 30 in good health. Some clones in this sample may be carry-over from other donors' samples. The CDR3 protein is CASSLALPGNTEAFF. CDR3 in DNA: TGTGCCAGCAGCTTAGCACTCCCGGGGAACACTGAAGCTTTCTTT.